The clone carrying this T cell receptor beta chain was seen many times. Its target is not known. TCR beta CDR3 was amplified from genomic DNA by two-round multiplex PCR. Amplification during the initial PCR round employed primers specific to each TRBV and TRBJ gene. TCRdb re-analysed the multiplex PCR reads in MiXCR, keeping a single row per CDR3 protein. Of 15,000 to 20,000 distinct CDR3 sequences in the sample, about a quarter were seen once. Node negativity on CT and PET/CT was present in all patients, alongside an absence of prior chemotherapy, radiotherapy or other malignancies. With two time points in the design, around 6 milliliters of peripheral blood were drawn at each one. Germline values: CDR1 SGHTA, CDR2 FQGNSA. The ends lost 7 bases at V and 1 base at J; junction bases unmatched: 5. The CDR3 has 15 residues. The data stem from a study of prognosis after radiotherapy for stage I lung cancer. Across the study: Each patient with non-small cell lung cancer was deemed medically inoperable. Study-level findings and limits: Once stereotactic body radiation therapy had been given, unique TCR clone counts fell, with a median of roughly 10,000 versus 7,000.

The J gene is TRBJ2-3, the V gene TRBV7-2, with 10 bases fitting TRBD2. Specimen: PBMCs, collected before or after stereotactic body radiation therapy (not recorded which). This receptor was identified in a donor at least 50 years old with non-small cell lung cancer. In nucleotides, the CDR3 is TGTGCCAGCAACCCCGGGACTAGCGGCACAGATACGCAGTATTTT. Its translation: CASNPGTSGTDTQYF.